This T cell receptor beta chain was sequenced for a study of blood T cell repertoires in COVID-19. As for the study in general: Researchers got acute and convalescent COVID-19 samples from the United States, Italy and Spain. T cells, B-cell-depleted T cells, or PBMCs supplied cDNA or gDNA.

Between the trimmed V and J ends, which lost 6 bases and 0 bases, there was a span of 16 bases. CDR1 and CDR2 from the germline V gene are MDHEN and SYDVKM. This CDR3 spans 16 amino acids. Measured with immunoSEQ multiplex PCR; TCRdb has only the in-frame clones, and not every one. The sample has some 510,000 clones; roughly 88% are singletons. Individuals aged about 18 to 90 years were recruited from roughly 23 US areas. The source material was PBMCs or T cells enriched from blood (not recorded which). The receptor comes from a middle-aged woman who had recovered from COVID-19. The chain recombines TRBV28 with TRBJ2-3; the D gene is possibly TRBD1 (5 bases). CDR3 loop: CASRLRRASSTDTQYF. CDR3 DNA: TGTGCCAGCAGGTTGCGCAGGGCTTCTAGCACAGATACGCAGTATTTT.